This TCR beta chain derives from a study of blood T cell repertoires in COVID-19. On the study more broadly: Nucleic acid was either cDNA or gDNA, and it came from T cells, B-cell-depleted T cells, or PBMCs.

The CDR3 is made up of 16 amino acids. The repertoire was sequenced with immunoSEQ multiplex PCR; TCRdb's copy has only in-frame clones and lacks some. The repertoire has a few hundred thousand clones, 88% of them found once; the top ten carry roughly 1.2%. Those who participated ranged in age from roughly 18 to 95 years and resided in about two dozen US areas. The V call is TRBV21-1, the J call TRBJ1-5. TRBV21-1 is designated a pseudogene. Sequencing used PBMCs or T cells enriched from blood (not recorded which). This sequence originates from a woman between 18 and 30 years old who had recovered from COVID-19. The CDR3 nucleotides read TGTGCCAGCAGCAAAGAGTCGGTATACGGGGAACAGCCCCAGCATTTT. Translated: CASSKESVYGEQPQHF.